The 15 T cell receptor beta chains below come from one sample, sequenced in a study of blood T cell repertoires in COVID-19 (TCRdb year 2020). The library relied on the immunoSEQ multiplex PCR assay. TCRdb holds this immuneACCESS table with in-frame rearrangements only. Some clones are missing; in checked studies, unresolved V genes explain under half, and the rest has no known cause. The sample data list tens of thousands of clones, and approximately 88% of these were observed just once. The ten largest make up 4.5% to 5.5% of the sample. The material sequenced was peripheral blood. The receptor set was obtained from a man in his 60s with COVID-19, enrolled during active disease.

The rearrangement joins TRBV24-1 to TRBJ1-2; 7 positions agree with TRBD1. The CDR3 contains 14 residues. Losses at the gene ends were 4 bases for V and 5 bases for J; bases not matched to a gene: 6. Germline-derived CDR1 and CDR2 are KGHDR and SFDVKD. This CDR3 is CATSESTGQYGYTF. In DNA form, the CDR3 reads TGTGCCACCAGTGAATCGACAGGGCAGTATGGCTACACCTTC.

The chain carries TRBV19 and TRBJ2-1; D is perhaps TRBD1 (6 bases). V shed 8 bases and J shed 4 bases, with 12 bases lying between them. Germline lookup yields CDR1 LNHDA and CDR2 SQIVND (reference sequence). This CDR3 contains 13 residues. CDR3: CASSDRRYNEQFF. The CDR3 nucleotides read TGTGCCAGTTCGGACAGAAGATACAATGAGCAGTTCTTC.

The CDR3 DNA follows: TGTGCCAGCAGTGACTCGAAGTCGGGAGACCTGAATTTCTACGAGCAGTACTTC. Translated: CASSDSKSGDLNFYEQYF. The gene calls are TRBV6-4 and TRBJ2-7; maybe TRBD2 (6 bases). Germline CDR1 and CDR2: MRHNA and SNTAGT. V gave up 0 bases and J gave up 3 bases, with 21 bases separating them. This CDR3 comprises 18 residues.

This chain uses TRBV3-1 (or the pseudogene TRBV3-2) with TRBJ1-3; the match to TRBD1 covers 7 bases. The CDR3 has 16 amino acids. CDR1 and CDR2 from the germline V gene are LGHDT and YNNKEL (reference sequence). V shed 1 base, J shed 0 bases, and the junction held 3 bases outside the gene matches. The CDR3 region is CASSQVGQTSGNTIYF. CDR3 DNA sequence: TGTGCCAGCAGCCAAGTGGGACAGACCTCTGGAAACACCATATATTTT.

The chain is built from TRBV7-8 and TRBJ2-7, with 10 bases identical to TRBD2. CDR1 and CDR2 from the germline V gene are SGHVS and FQNEAQ. Germline trimming cut 5 bases from V and 4 bases from J; bases unmatched to any gene: 2. The length of the CDR3 is 13 residues. CDR3 coding DNA: TGTGCCAGCAGCGGGACTAGCGTATACGAGCAGTACTTC. This encodes CASSGTSVYEQYF.

The chain carries TRBV4-1 and TRBJ2-5; TRBD2 agrees at 8 bases. Germline lookup yields CDR1 MGHRA and CDR2 YSYEKL. Trimming cost V 1 base and J 6 bases; bases outside gene matches: 16. CDR3 length: 18 residues. Here the CDR3 DNA reads TGCGCCAGCAGCCAAGTTCCTAGCGGGTTCACCCGAGGGCAGACCCAGTACTTC. Protein: CASSQVPSGFTRGQTQYF.

V and J are TRBV28 and TRBJ2-1; the D gene is possibly TRBD2 (6 bases). The length of the CDR3 is 14 residues. The V end lost 5 bases, the J end lost 2 bases, and 10 bases lay between the germline ends. Per the germline V gene, CDR1 is MDHEN and CDR2 is SYDVKM. The DNA for the CDR3 is TGTGCCAGCAGTCCCGGAGGGACCTACAATGAGCAGTTCTTC. Protein: CASSPGGTYNEQFF.

The DNA for the CDR3 is TGTGCCAGCAGCGGGACAGGGAATCAGCCCCAGCATTTT. This codes for CASSGTGNQPQHF. This chain links TRBV7-6 with TRBJ1-5; 9 nucleotides match TRBD1. V shed 5 bases, J shed 4 bases, and the junction held 0 bases outside the gene matches. This CDR3 comprises 13 residues. Germline V CDR1 and CDR2: SGHVS, FNYEAQ.

This rearrangement joins TRBV19 to TRBJ1-1, with a weak D call TRBD1 (6 bases). CDR1 is LNHDA, CDR2 SQIVND, per germline (reference sequence). There are 14 residues in the CDR3. Trimming left V 3 bases short and J 0 bases short, with 8 bases between. The CDR3 DNA reads as TGTGCCAGTAGTATTCAGGGGATGAACACTGAAGCTTTCTTT. It specifies CASSIQGMNTEAFF.

CDR3 DNA sequence: TGTGCCAGCAGTCGGACTAGCGAACCCTCCTACGAGCAGTACTTC. Protein sequence: CASSRTSEPSYEQYF. This rearrangement joins TRBV6-5 to TRBJ2-7; TRBD2 matches at 9 bases. Trimming cost V 5 bases and J 0 bases; bases outside gene matches: 5. Germline V gene data show CDR1 as MNHEY and CDR2 as SVGAGI. The CDR3 sequence is 15 residues long.

V usage is TRBV27 and J usage is TRBJ2-7, with D perhaps TRBD1 (5 bases). Deletions cut 2 bases from V and 0 bases from J, with 8 bases between. The germline gives CDR1 MNHEY, CDR2 SMNVEV (reference sequence). This CDR3 comprises 14 residues. This chain's CDR3 is CASSLAGSSYEQYF. The DNA of the CDR3 is TGTGCCAGCAGTTTAGCAGGGTCCTCCTACGAGCAGTACTTC.

V gene TRBV4-3 combines with J gene TRBJ2-1, with 7 bases matching TRBD1. The CDR3 contains 14 residues. V was clipped by 4 bases and J by 5 bases; unmatched bases: 5. Germline V lookup: CDR1 LGHNA, CDR2 YSLEER. Here the CDR3 reads CASSRDSGNNEQFF. For the CDR3, the DNA is TGCGCCAGCAGCCGGGACAGTGGAAACAATGAGCAGTTCTTC.

This clone was detected only once. V gene TRBV28 combines with J gene TRBJ2-4; TRBD2 aligns across 13 bases. Germline CDR1 reads MDHEN; CDR2 reads SYDVKM. Trimming took 4 bases from V and 4 from J; bases not matched to a gene: 4. This CDR3 region has 16 residues. The CDR3 sequence: CASSSELAGGKNIQYF. The CDR3 region has the DNA TGTGCCAGCAGTTCAGAACTAGCGGGAGGGAAAAACATTCAGTACTTC.

The CDR3 here is CASSQVTSGHYNEQFF. CDR3 DNA sequence: TGCGCCAGCAGCCAAGTAACTAGCGGGCATTACAATGAGCAGTTCTTC. The chain couples TRBV4-1 to TRBJ2-1; the match to TRBD2 covers 9 bases. Germline CDR1 MGHRA, CDR2 YSYEKL. Unmatched junction bases numbered 5, after V lost 1 base and J lost 4 bases. The CDR3 length is 16 residues.

This chain connects TRBV19 to TRBJ2-5; 11 bases match TRBD1. Germline CDR1 is LNHDA and CDR2 is SQIVND (reference sequence). The CDR3 has 16 amino acids. V trimming: 4 bases; J trimming: 4 bases; junction bases outside the gene matches: 8. The CDR3 DNA sequence: TGTGCCAGTAGTACCGGACAGGGGGCGCACGGAGAGACCCAGTACTTC. This encodes CASSTGQGAHGETQYF.